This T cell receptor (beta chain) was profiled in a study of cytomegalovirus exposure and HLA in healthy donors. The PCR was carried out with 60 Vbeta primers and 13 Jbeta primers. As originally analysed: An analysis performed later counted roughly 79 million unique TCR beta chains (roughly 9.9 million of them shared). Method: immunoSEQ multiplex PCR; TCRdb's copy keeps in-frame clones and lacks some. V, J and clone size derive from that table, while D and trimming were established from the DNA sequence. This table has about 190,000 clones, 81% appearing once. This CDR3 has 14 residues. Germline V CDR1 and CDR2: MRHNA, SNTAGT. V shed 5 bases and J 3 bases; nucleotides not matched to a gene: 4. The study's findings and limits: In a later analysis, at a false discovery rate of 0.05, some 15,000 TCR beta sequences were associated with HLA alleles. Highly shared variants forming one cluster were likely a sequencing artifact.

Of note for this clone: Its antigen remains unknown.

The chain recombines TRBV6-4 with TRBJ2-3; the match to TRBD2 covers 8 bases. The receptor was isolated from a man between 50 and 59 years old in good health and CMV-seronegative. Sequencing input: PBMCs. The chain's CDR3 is CASSRGGGTDTQYF. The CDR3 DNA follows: TGTGCCAGCAGTCGGGGGGGCGGAACAGATACGCAGTATTTT.